These 17 T cell receptor beta chains were sequenced from one sample in a study of T-cell reconstitution after alpha-beta-depleted transplantation in children. Construction of the TCRbeta library involved unique molecular identifiers. TCRdb re-called the PCR reads through MiXCR, storing one row per CDR3 protein. The table includes about 870,000 distinct CDR3 sequences, approximately 15% detected once. The material was PBMCs, mostly from graft donor cells, obtained 360 days after TCRalphabeta/CD19-depleted stem cell transplant. The receptors were gathered from a male patient younger than 18 who had a stem cell transplant for acute lymphoblastic leukemia, so the T cells may come from the graft donor.

This clonotype was observed a handful of times. J is TRBJ1-3 and V is TRBV19, with a possible D match to TRBD1 (5 bases). The CDR3 is 15 amino acids. V was cut by 9 bases and J by 0 bases, with 15 bases left in between. Germline V CDR1 and CDR2: LNHDA, SQIVND (reference sequence). CDR3 DNA sequence: TGTGCCAGCCGCCGACAGCAGATCTCTGGAAACACCATATATTTT. This sequence encodes CASRRQQISGNTIYF.

This chain joins TRBV7-9 and TRBJ1-4; D is ambiguous. With 1 base removed from V and 7 bases from J, the gap between germline ends came to 16 bases. Germline V CDR1 and CDR2: SEHNR, FQNEAQ (reference sequence). The CDR3 has 16 amino acids. Written as DNA, the CDR3 is TGTGCCAGCAGCTTAGTCGTGGCCGACCCCCTTGAAAAACTGTTTTTT. It translates to CASSLVVADPLEKLFF.

The chain carries TRBV12-3 or TRBV12-4 and TRBJ2-5; TRBD1 matches at 10 bases. The CDR3 runs 15 residues. With 5 bases clipped from V and 5 bases from J, the junction kept 8 bases outside the gene matches. The CDR3 DNA sequence: TGTGCCAGCAGTCGACAGGGGGCACTTGGGGAGACCCAGTACTTC. Encoded protein: CASSRQGALGETQYF.

The chain links TRBV4-1 to TRBJ1-1, with no clear D. Per the germline V gene, CDR1 is MGHRA and CDR2 is YSYEKL. The CDR3 extends over 14 amino acids. V shed 0 bases and J shed 0 bases, with 5 bases lying between them. CDR3 coding DNA: TGCGCCAGCAGCCAAGATGGACTGAACACTGAAGCTTTCTTT. It translates to CASSQDGLNTEAFF.

This clonotype appeared a few times. This chain connects TRBV20-1 to TRBJ2-7, with 12 bases identical to TRBD2. Per the germline V gene, CDR1 is DFQATT and CDR2 is SNEGSKA (reference sequence). V trimming: 0 bases; J trimming: 2 bases; junction bases outside the gene matches: 8. This CDR3 contains 17 residues. CDR3 region: CSAREWGTSGRPYEQYF. DNA of the CDR3: TGCAGTGCTAGAGAGTGGGGTACTAGCGGGAGGCCCTACGAGCAGTACTTC.

The CDR3 sequence: CASSYDRGTVIYGYTF. The CDR3 coding sequence is TGTGCCAGCAGTTACGACAGGGGGACAGTTATCTATGGCTACACCTTC. This chain uses TRBV6-5 with TRBJ1-2; 9 nucleotides agree with TRBD1. V trimming: 2 bases; J trimming: 4 bases; junction bases outside the gene matches: 8. The CDR3 length is 16 residues. CDR1 and CDR2 from the germline V gene are MNHEY and SVGAGI.

This clonotype was counted only a few times. CDR3 coding DNA: TGCGCCAGCAGCTTGGGAGGGACGGTGGGGACCGAGCAGTACTTC. Protein: CASSLGGTVGTEQYF. The chain uses TRBV5-1 and TRBJ2-7; either TRBD1 or TRBD2 may fit D (5 bases each). CDR3 size: 15 residues. V lost 0 bases and J lost 6, with 16 bases in between. From germline, CDR1 is SGHRS and CDR2 YFSETQ.

Written as DNA, the CDR3 is TGCAGCGCCGCCTGGGGGAGGTATCAGCCCCAGCATTTT. Encoded protein: CSAAWGRYQPQHF. The V and J genes are TRBV29-1 and TRBJ1-5, with a possible D match to TRBD1 (5 bases). CDR3 length equals 13 residues. Trimming stripped 7 bases from V and 5 bases from J, with 15 bases between. Germline CDR1 and CDR2: SQVTM and ANQGSEA.

The sample holds a few counts of this clonotype. This chain uses TRBV18 with TRBJ2-5; D is unresolved. The CDR3 is made up of 12 amino acids. Germline V CDR1 and CDR2: KGHSH, LQKENI. V dropped 1 base and J dropped 5 bases, with 5 bases sitting between them. CDR3 amino acids: CASSPLEETQYF. The CDR3 DNA reads TGTGCCAGCTCACCACTTGAGGAGACCCAGTACTTC.

The chain joins TRBV7-9 to TRBJ1-1; a possible D gene is TRBD1 (6 bases). CDR1 and CDR2 from the germline V gene are SEHNR and FQNEAQ (reference sequence). Trimming took 5 bases from V and 1 from J, leaving 14 bases between them. The CDR3 has 15 residues. In DNA form, the CDR3 reads TGTGCCAGCAGCCGTGACAGGTTAGGGAACACTGAAGCTTTCTTT. Residues: CASSRDRLGNTEAFF.

Ten or more counts support this clonotype. The V gene is TRBV5-5, the J gene TRBJ2-3; D might be TRBD1 (5 bases). The germline gives CDR1 SGHKS, CDR2 YYEKEE (reference sequence). V lost 0 bases and J lost 0, with 11 bases in between. The CDR3 is 16 amino acids. The CDR3 is CASSLGQGLSTDTQYF. The DNA for the CDR3 is TGTGCCAGCAGCTTGGGGCAGGGCCTTAGCACAGATACGCAGTATTTT. Full variable domain (missing parts from reference TRBV5-5 and TRBJ2-3): DAGVTQSPTHLIKTRGQQVTLRCSPISGHKSVSWYQQVLGQGPQFIFQYYEKEERGRGNFPDRFSARQFPNYSSELNVNALLLGDSALYLCASSLGQGLSTDTQYFGPGTRLTVL.

The chain couples TRBV7-7 to TRBJ2-1, with 8 bases aligning to TRBD1. Germline lookup yields CDR1 SSHAT and CDR2 FNYEAQ (reference sequence). The V segment lost 3 bases and the J segment 10 bases; nucleotides outside the gene matches: 8. CDR3 length: 14 amino acids. The CDR3 protein is CASSLSGGAIEQFF. The CDR3 DNA follows: TGTGCCAGCAGCTTGTCAGGGGGCGCGATCGAGCAGTTCTTC.

This clonotype has just a few counts. The V call is TRBV12-3 or TRBV12-4, the J call TRBJ2-5; D unclear. V lost 7 bases to trimming and J lost 4 bases, with 19 bases between them. The CDR3 runs to 15 residues. The CDR3 nucleotides read TGTGCCAGCACTACTTCATTCCGGGCCATAGAGACCCAGTACTTC. Amino acid sequence: CASTTSFRAIETQYF.

The rearrangement links TRBV20-1 to TRBJ2-1; D not certain. The CDR3 extends over 12 amino acids. V was clipped by 5 bases and J by 7 bases, with 12 bases between them. Germline values: CDR1 DFQATT, CDR2 SNEGSKA (reference sequence). DNA for the CDR3: TGCAGTGCTCCCAAGCTAGGGAATGAGCAGTTCTTC. It encodes CSAPKLGNEQFF.

There are a few counts of this clonotype. The chain employs TRBV10-3 and TRBJ1-1; no clear D gene. Germline V CDR1 and CDR2: ENHRY, SYGVKD. V gave up 7 bases and J gave up 0 bases, with 9 bases separating them. The CDR3 sequence is 13 residues long. This CDR3 is CAIKTVMNTEAFF. As DNA, the CDR3 is TGTGCCATCAAGACGGTTATGAACACTGAAGCTTTCTTT.

V and J are TRBV7-2 and TRBJ1-4, with TRBD1 identical over 8 bases. J was trimmed by 3 bases and V by 4 bases; bases with no gene match: 1. Germline assignment: CDR1 SGHTA and CDR2 FQGNSA. The CDR3 runs 14 residues. The CDR3 nucleotides read TGTGCCAGCAGCTACAGGGGGTCTAATGAAAAACTGTTTTTT. Translating it yields CASSYRGSNEKLFF. The full variable domain, completed using reference TRBV7-2 and TRBJ1-4, is GAGVSQSPSNKVTEKGKDVELRCDPISGHTALYWYRQSLGQGLEFLIYFQGNSAPDKSGLPSDRFSAERTGGSVSTLTIQRTQQEDSAVYLCASSYRGSNEKLFFGSGTQLSVL.

In this sample, this clonotype turned up many times. The J gene is TRBJ2-1, the V gene TRBV27, with a tentative D call TRBD1 (6 bases). CDR1 is MNHEY, CDR2 SMNVEV, per germline (reference sequence). CDR3 length: 14 amino acids. The germline V and J ends were trimmed by 6 bases and 4 bases, with 13 bases remaining between them. CDR3 DNA: TGTGCCAGCAGCTTACTAGGACAGTACAATGAGCAGTTCTTC. Translation: CASSLLGQYNEQFF.